One TCR beta chain is described in this entry. Seattle's cohort entered during active infection and was followed longitudinally. Per the original methods: Using reference gene primer amplification, nucleated cell counts were estimated. Generated by immunoSEQ multiplex PCR, the TCRdb table keeps only in-frame clones and is missing some. V and J calls and clone size are as listed in that table; D and trimming were resolved from the DNA. Here the sample spans 380,000 or so clones, approximately 86% being singletons. This specimen comes from a study of blood T cell repertoires in COVID-19. About the research overall: COVID-19 samples collected from the United States, Italy and Spain covered acute and convalescent phases. PBMCs, B-cell-depleted T cells, or T cells provided the cDNA or gDNA that made up the material.

The germline V and J ends were trimmed by 5 bases and 3 bases, with 10 bases remaining between them. Germline-derived CDR1 and CDR2 are SGHTA and FQGNSA. The CDR3 length is 13 residues. This clonotype was obtained from a woman aged 55 to 70 with COVID-19, enrolled during active disease. The sample was peripheral blood. The chain links TRBV7-2 to TRBJ1-2, with no clear D. CDR3 bases: TGTGCCAGCAGCCTCCAGGTTCACTATGGCTACACCTTC. Encoded protein: CASSLQVHYGYTF.